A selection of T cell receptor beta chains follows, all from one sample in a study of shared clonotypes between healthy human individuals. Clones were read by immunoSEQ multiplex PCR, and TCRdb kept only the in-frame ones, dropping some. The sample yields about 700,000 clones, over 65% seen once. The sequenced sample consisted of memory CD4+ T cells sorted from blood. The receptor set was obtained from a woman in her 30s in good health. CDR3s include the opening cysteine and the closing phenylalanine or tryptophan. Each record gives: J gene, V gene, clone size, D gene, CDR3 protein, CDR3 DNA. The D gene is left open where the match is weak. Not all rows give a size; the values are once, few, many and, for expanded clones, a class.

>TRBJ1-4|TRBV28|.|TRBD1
CASIPAGTVEKLFF
TGTGCCAGTATTCCCGCAGGGACAGTTGAAAAACTGTTTTTT
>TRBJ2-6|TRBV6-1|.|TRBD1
CASKRTGIGANVLTF
TGTGCCAGCAAACGGACAGGGATTGGGGCCAACGTCCTGACTTTC
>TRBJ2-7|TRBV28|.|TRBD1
CASSPGSQGDHEQYF
TGTGCCAGCAGCCCCGGGTCACAGGGGGACCACGAGCAGTACTTC
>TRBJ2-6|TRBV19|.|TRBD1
CVSTWRQGSGANVLTF
TGTGTCAGTACTTGGCGACAGGGTAGTGGGGCCAACGTCCTGACTTTC
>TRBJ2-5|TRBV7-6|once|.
CASSLAGETQYF
TGTGCCAGCAGCTTAGCAGGGGAGACCCAGTACTTC
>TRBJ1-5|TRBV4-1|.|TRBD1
CASSPWKGGRNQPQHF
TGCGCCAGCAGCCCCTGGAAAGGGGGCCGCAATCAGCCCCAGCATTTT
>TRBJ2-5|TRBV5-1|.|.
CASSLGQGARREWRETQYF
TGCGCCAGCAGCTTGGGGCAGGGAGCGCGGCGGGAATGGCGGGAGACCCAGTACTTC
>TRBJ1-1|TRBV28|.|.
CASSPLRMWNTEAFF
TGTGCCAGCAGTCCCCTCCGAATGTGGAACACTGAAGCTTTCTTT
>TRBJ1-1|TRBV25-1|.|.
CASSDGVSTEAFF
TGTGCCAGCAGTGATGGGGTCTCCACTGAAGCTTTCTTT
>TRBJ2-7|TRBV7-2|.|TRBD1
CASSHLGTGREQYF
TGTGCCAGCAGCCACCTGGGGACAGGGAGGGAGCAGTACTTC
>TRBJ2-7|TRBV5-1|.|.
CASRDSGGTYEQYF
TGCGCCAGCAGGGATTCTGGCGGGACCTACGAGCAGTACTTC
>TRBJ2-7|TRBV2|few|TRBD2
CASRREISYEQYF
TGTGCCAGCAGGCGGGAGATCTCCTACGAGCAGTACTTC
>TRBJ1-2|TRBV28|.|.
CASTRGGGYGYTF
TGTGCCAGCACCAGGGGTGGGGGCTATGGCTACACCTTC
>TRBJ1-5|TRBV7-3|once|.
CASSLKGGTYSNQPQHF
TGTGCCAGCAGCTTAAAGGGTGGCACATATAGCAATCAGCCCCAGCATTTT
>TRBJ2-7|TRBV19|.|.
CASSLGDTYEQYF
TGTGCCAGTAGTCTCGGAGATACCTACGAGCAGTACTTC
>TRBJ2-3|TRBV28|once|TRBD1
CASARGTGAGTDTQYF
TGTGCCAGCGCGCGCGGGACAGGGGCCGGCACAGATACGCAGTATTTT
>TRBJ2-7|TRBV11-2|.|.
CASSSVGVLEQYF
TGTGCCAGCAGCTCTGTTGGGGTCCTCGAGCAGTACTTC
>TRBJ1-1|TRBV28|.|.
CASRGPPGAKAGGAFF
TGTGCCAGCAGAGGCCCCCCCGGGGCCAAGGCAGGAGGAGCTTTCTTT
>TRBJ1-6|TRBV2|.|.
CASRTDNSPLHF
TGTGCCAGCAGGACAGATAATTCACCCCTCCACTTT
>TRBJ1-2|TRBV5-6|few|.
CASTGGWVYTF
TGTGCCAGCACCGGGGGATGGGTTTACACCTTC
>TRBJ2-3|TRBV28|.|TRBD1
CASGYRGPQDTQYF
TGTGCCAGCGGATACAGGGGGCCTCAAGATACGCAGTATTTT
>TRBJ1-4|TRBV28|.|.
CASSLLGRTNEKLFF
TGTGCCAGCAGTTTATTAGGCAGGACAAATGAAAAACTGTTTTTT
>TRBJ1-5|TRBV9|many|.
CASSVGIGWNQPQHF
TGTGCCAGCAGCGTAGGGATTGGGTGGAATCAGCCCCAGCATTTT
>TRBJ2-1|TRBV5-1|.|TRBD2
CASSFLPSGRVNEQFF
TGCGCCAGCAGCTTTCTGCCTAGCGGGAGGGTCAATGAGCAGTTCTTC
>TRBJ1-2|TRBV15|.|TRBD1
CATSGTGNYGYTF
TGTGCCACCAGCGGGACAGGCAACTATGGCTACACCTTC
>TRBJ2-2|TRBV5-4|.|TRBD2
CASSSRTSGPTGELFF
TGTGCCAGCAGCTCTCGGACTAGCGGTCCCACCGGGGAGCTGTTTTTT
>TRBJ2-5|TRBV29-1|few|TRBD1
CSVETGQGLKEQYF
TGCAGCGTTGAGACCGGACAGGGTCTGAAAGAGCAGTACTTC
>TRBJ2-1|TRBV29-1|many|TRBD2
CSVWTAGDEQFF
TGCAGCGTTTGGACAGCGGGGGATGAGCAGTTCTTC
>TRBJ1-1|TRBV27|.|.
CASSSPYTEAFF
TGTGCCAGCAGTTCCCCCTACACTGAAGCTTTCTTT
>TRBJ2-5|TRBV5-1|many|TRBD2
CASSSTSGTYQETQYF
TGCGCCAGCAGCTCCACTAGCGGAACCTACCAAGAGACCCAGTACTTC
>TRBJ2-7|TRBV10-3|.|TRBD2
CAISWTSGSSYEQYF
TGTGCCATCAGCTGGACTAGCGGGTCGTCCTACGAGCAGTACTTC
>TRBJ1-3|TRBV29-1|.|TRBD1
CSVRPGGGNTIYF
TGCAGCGTACGACCAGGGGGCGGAAACACCATATATTTT
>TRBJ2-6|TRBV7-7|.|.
CASSPLPSGANVLTF
TGTGCCAGCAGCCCCCTCCCCTCTGGGGCCAACGTCCTGACTTTC
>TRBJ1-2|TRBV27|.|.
CASSLSRYGANYGYTF
TGTGCCAGCAGTTTAAGCCGATATGGCGCTAACTATGGCTACACCTTC
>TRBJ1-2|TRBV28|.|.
CASSLGCGYLYGYTF
TGTGCCAGCAGTTTAGGCTGCGGGTACCTCTATGGCTACACCTTC
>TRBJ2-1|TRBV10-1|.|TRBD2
CASSDGAGAYNEQFF
TGCGCCAGCAGTGACGGCGCGGGAGCCTACAATGAGCAGTTCTTC
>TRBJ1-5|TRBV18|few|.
CASSQGMNQPQHF
TGTGCCAGCTCTCAGGGGATGAATCAGCCCCAGCATTTT
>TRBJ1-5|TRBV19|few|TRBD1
CASSIEGTGVRHSNQPQHF
TGTGCCAGTAGTATAGAAGGGACAGGGGTTCGGCATAGCAATCAGCCCCAGCATTTT